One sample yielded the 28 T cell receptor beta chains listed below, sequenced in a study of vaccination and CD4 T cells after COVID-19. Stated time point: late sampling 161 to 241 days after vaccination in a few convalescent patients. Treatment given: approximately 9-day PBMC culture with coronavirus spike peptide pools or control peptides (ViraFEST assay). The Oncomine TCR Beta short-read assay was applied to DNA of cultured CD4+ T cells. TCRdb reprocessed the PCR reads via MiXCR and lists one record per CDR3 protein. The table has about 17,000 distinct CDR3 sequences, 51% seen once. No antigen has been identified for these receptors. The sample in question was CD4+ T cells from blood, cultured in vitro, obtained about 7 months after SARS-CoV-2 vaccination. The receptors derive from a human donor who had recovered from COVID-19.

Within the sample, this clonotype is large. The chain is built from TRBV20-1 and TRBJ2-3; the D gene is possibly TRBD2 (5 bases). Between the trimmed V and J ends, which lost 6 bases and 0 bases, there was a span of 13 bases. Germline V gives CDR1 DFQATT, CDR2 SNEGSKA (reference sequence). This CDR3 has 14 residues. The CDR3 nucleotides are TGCAGTGCGTTCGTACGGGGAAGCACAGATACGCAGTATTTT. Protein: CSAFVRGSTDTQYF.

The DNA of the CDR3 is TGTGCCAGCAGCTTAGTTCAAGAAAATTCACCCCTCCACTTT. It specifies CASSLVQENSPLHF. The rearrangement uses TRBV7-2 and TRBJ1-6; D is uncertain. The germline CDR1 and CDR2 sequences are SGHTA and FQGNSA. The CDR3 covers 14 residues. Trimming removed 1 base at V and 7 bases at J, with 8 bases between.

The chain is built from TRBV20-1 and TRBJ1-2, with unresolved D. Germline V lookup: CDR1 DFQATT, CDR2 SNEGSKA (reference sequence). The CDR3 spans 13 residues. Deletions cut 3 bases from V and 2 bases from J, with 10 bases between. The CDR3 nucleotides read TGCAGTGCTAGGGGCAGCTCCAACTATGGCTACACCTTC. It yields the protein CSARGSSNYGYTF.

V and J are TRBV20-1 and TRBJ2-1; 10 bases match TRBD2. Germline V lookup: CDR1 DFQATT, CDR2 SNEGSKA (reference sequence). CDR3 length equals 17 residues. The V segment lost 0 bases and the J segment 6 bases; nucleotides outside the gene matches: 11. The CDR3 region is CSARDPASGGTSNEQFF. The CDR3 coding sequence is TGCAGTGCTAGAGATCCGGCTAGCGGGGGTACCTCCAATGAGCAGTTCTTC.

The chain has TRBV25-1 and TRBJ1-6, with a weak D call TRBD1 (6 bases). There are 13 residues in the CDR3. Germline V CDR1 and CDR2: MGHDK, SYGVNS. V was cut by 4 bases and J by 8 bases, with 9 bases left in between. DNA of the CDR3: TGTGCCAGCAGTGCGCCAGGGGATTCACCCCTCCACTTT. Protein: CASSAPGDSPLHF.

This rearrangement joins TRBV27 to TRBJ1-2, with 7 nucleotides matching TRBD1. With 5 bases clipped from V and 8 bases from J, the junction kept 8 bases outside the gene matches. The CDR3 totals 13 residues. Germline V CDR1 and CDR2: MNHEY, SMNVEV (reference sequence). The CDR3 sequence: CASSDRQGRGYTF. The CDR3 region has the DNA TGTGCCAGCAGTGATAGACAGGGCCGAGGCTACACCTTC.

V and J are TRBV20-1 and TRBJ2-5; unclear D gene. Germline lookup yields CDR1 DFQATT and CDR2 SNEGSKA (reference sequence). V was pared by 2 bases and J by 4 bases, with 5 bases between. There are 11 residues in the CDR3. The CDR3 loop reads CSARRAETQYF. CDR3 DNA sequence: TGCAGTGCTAGAAGAGCAGAGACCCAGTACTTC.

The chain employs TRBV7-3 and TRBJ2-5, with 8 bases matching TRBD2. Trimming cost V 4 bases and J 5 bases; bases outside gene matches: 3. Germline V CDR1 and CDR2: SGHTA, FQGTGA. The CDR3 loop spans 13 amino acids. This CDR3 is CASSSAGDETQYF. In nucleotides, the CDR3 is TGTGCCAGCAGCTCAGCGGGGGATGAGACCCAGTACTTC.

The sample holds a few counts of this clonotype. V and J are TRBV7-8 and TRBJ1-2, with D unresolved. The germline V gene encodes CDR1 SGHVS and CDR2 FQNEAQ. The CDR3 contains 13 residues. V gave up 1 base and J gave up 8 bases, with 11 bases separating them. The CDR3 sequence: CASSLGNLGGYTF. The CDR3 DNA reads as TGTGCCAGCAGCTTAGGGAATCTGGGAGGCTACACCTTC.

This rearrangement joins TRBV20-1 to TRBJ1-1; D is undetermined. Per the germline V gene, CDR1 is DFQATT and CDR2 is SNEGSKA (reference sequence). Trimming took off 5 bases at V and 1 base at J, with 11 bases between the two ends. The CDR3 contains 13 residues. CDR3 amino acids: CSALWVGNTEAFF. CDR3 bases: TGCAGTGCTTTATGGGTTGGGAACACTGAAGCTTTCTTT.

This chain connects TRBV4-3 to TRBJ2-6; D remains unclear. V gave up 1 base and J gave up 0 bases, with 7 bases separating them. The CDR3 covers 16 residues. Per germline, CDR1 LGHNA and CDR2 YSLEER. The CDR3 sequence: CASSQVLSSGANVLTF. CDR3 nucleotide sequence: TGCGCCAGCAGCCAAGTCCTGAGCTCTGGGGCCAACGTCCTGACTTTC.

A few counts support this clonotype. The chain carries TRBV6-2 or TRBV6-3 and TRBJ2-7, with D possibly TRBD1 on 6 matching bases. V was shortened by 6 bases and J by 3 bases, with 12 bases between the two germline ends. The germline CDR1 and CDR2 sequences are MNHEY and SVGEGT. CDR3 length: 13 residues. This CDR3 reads CASRISGDYEQYF. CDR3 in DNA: TGTGCCAGCAGGATATCAGGGGACTACGAGCAGTACTTC.

Here the CDR3 reads CASSLEGGGLHYTF. In DNA form, the CDR3 reads TGTGCCAGCAGCTTAGAAGGGGGGGGTCTACACTACACCTTC. This chain joins TRBV7-9 and TRBJ1-2; possibly TRBD1 for D (6 bases). Per germline, CDR1 SEHNR and CDR2 FQNEAQ (reference sequence). V was cut by 1 base and J by 10 bases, with 16 bases left in between. The CDR3 sequence is 14 residues long.

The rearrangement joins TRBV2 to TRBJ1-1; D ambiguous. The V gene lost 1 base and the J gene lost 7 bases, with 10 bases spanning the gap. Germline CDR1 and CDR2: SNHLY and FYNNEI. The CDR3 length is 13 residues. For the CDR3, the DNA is TGTGCCAGCAGTGAAGTGGCAGCGGGTGAAGCTTTCTTT. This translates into CASSEVAAGEAFF.

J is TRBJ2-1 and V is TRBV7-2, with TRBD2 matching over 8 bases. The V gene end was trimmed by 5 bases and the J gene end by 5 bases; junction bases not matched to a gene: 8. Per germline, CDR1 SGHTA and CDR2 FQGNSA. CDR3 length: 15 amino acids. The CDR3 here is CASSPGGNFNNEQFF. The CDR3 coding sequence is TGTGCCAGCAGCCCGGGGGGGAACTTTAACAATGAGCAGTTCTTC. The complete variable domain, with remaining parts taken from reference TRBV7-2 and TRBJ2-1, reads GAGVSQSPSNKVTEKGKDVELRCDPISGHTALYWYRQSLGQGLEFLIYFQGNSAPDKSGLPSDRFSAERTGGSVSTLTIQRTQQEDSAVYLCASSPGGNFNNEQFFGPGTRLTVL.

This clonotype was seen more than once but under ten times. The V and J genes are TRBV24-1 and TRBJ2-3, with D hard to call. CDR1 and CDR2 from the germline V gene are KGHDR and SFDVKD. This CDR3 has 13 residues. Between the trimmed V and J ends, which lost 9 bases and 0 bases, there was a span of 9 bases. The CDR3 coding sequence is TGTGCCACCGCAGATCCTAGCACAGATACGCAGTATTTT. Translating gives CATADPSTDTQYF.

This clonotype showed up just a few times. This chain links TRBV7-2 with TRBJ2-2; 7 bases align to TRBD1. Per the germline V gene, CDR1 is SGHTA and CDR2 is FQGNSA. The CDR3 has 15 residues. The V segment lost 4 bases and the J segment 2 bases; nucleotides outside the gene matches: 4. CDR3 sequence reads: CASSSRTGNTGELFF. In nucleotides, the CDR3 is TGTGCCAGCAGCTCAAGGACAGGAAACACCGGGGAGCTGTTTTTT.

The CDR3 DNA is TGCAGTGCCGATTATTCATTTGGGAGCTACACCTTC. It codes for CSADYSFGSYTF. V is TRBV20-1 and J is TRBJ1-2; unclear D gene. With 6 bases removed from V and 9 bases from J, the gap between germline ends came to 17 bases. This CDR3 contains 12 residues. CDR1 and CDR2 from the germline V gene are DFQATT and SNEGSKA (reference sequence).

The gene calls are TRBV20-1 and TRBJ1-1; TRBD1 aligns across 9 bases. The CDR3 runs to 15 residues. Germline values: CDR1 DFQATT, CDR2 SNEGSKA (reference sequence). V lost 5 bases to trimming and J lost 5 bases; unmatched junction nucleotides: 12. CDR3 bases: TGCAGTGCTTCGAACCCGAGACAGGGGGGAACTGAAGCTTTCTTT. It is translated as CSASNPRQGGTEAFF.

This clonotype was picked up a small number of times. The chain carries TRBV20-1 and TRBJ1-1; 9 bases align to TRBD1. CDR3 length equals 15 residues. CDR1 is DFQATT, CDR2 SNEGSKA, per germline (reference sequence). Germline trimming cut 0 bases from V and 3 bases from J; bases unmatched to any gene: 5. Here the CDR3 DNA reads TGCAGTGCTAGAGACAGGACAGGGGTGTACACTGAAGCTTTCTTT. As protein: CSARDRTGVYTEAFF.

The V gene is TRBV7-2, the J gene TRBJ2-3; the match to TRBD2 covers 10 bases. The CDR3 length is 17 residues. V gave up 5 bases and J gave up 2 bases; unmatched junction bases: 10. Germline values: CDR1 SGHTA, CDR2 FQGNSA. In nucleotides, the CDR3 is TGTGCCAGCAGCCCGTCCCTAGCGGGGGCTTTCACAGATACGCAGTATTTT. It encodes CASSPSLAGAFTDTQYF.

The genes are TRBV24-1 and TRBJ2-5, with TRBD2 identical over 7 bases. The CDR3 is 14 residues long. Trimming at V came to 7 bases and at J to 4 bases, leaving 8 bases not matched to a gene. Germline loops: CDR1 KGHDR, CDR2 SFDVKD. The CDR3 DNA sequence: TGTGCCACCAGAACTCCCGGGAGGCGAGAGACCCAGTACTTC. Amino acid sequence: CATRTPGRRETQYF.

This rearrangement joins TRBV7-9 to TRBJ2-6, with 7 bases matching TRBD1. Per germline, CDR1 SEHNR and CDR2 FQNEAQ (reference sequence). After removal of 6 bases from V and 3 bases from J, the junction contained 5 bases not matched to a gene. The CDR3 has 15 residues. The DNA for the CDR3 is TGTGCCAGCAGTCTTAGGGGGCGTGGGGCCAACGTCCTGACTTTC. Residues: CASSLRGRGANVLTF.

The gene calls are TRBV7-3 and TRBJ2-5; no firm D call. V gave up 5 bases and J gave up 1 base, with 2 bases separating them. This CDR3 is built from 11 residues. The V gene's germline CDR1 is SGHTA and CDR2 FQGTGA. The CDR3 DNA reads TGTGCCAGCAGCGCCCAAGAGACCCAGTACTTC. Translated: CASSAQETQYF.

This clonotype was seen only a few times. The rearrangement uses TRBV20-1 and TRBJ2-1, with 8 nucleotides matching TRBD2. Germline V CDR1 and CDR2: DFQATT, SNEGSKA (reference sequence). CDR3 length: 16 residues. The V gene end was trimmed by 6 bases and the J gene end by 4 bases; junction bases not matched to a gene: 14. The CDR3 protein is CSAQKGSGKGYNEQFF. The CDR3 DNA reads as TGCAGTGCGCAAAAGGGTAGCGGGAAAGGATACAATGAGCAGTTCTTC.

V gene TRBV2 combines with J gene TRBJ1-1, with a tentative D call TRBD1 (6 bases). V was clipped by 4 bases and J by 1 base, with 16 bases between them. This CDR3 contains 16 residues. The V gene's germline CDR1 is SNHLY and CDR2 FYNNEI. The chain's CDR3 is CASSGGVGQRNTEAFF. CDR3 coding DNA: TGTGCCAGCAGTGGTGGTGTTGGACAGCGGAACACTGAAGCTTTCTTT.

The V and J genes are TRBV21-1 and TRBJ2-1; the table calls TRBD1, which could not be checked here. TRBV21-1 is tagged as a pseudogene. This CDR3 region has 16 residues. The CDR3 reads CASSKVRDRGMNEQFF. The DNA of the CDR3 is TGTGCCAGCAGCAAAGTGAGGGACAGGGGTATGAATGAGCAGTTCTTC.

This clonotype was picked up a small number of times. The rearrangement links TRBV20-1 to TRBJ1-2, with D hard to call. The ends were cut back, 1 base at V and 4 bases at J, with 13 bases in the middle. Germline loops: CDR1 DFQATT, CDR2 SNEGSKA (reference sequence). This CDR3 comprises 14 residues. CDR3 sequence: CSARVSQRLYGYTF. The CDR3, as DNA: TGCAGTGCTAGAGTATCACAGCGACTCTATGGCTACACCTTC.